Below, 27 T cell receptor beta chains from the same sample are listed, as sequenced in a study of blood T cell repertoires in COVID-19. Generated by immunoSEQ multiplex PCR, the TCRdb table keeps only in-frame clones and is missing some. This table has 150,000 to 200,000 clones, approximately 93% appearing once. Sequencing used peripheral blood. These receptors came from a woman in her sixties with COVID-19, enrolled during active disease.

This chain links TRBV4-2 with TRBJ1-5, with 7 bases lining up with TRBD1. This CDR3 region has 17 residues. Germline V lookup: CDR1 LGHNA, CDR2 YNFKEQ. V was pared by 1 base and J by 6 bases, with 12 bases of the junction left unmatched. The CDR3 spells CASSQGQGMGGGQPQHF. The CDR3 nucleotides read TGTGCCAGCAGCCAAGGACAGGGAATGGGGGGTGGTCAGCCCCAGCATTTT.

The CDR3 sequence is CAGLGTSGFAGELFF. The CDR3 DNA reads as TGTGCCGGATTAGGGACTAGCGGCTTCGCCGGGGAGCTGTTTTTT. V and J are TRBV30 and TRBJ2-2, with 11 bases matching TRBD2. Germline CDR1 is GTSNPN and CDR2 is SVGIG (reference sequence). V dropped 8 bases and J dropped 6; count of bases not matched to a gene: 11. The CDR3 extends over 15 amino acids.

The rearrangement uses TRBV19 and TRBJ2-3, with D possibly being TRBD2 (6 bases). The V and J ends lost 5 bases and 7 bases respectively, with 13 bases between them. CDR3 size: 13 residues. The germline V gene has CDR1 LNHDA and CDR2 SQIVND (reference sequence). CDR3 residues: CASSGRDLNTQYF. CDR3 bases: TGTGCCAGTAGTGGCCGGGACTTAAATACGCAGTATTTT. Using reference TRBV19 and TRBJ2-3 for the parts outside the CDR3, the full variable domain is DGGITQSPKYLFRKEGQNVTLSCEQNLNHDAMYWYRQDPGQGLRLIYYSQIVNDFQKGDIAEGYSVSREKKESFPLTVTSAQKNPTAFYLCASSGRDLNTQYFGPGTRLTVL.

The chain carries TRBV7-9 and TRBJ1-1, with TRBD1 matching over 7 bases. Trimming took 6 bases from V and 4 from J; bases not matched to a gene: 5. Germline V gene lookup returns CDR1 SEHNR and CDR2 FQNEAQ (reference sequence). The CDR3 sequence is 13 residues long. The CDR3 DNA sequence: TGTGCCAGCAGGGTTGCAGGGGGCACTGAAGCTTTCTTT. Protein sequence: CASRVAGGTEAFF.

This chain joins TRBV5-8 and TRBJ1-2, with D maybe TRBD1 (6 bases). CDR1 and CDR2 (germline): SGHTS, YDEGEE. Trimming cost V 1 base and J 2 bases, with 12 bases left between them. The CDR3 has 15 residues. The CDR3 loop reads CASSLRGTANYGYTF. As DNA, the CDR3 is TGTGCCAGCAGCTTGAGGGGGACGGCCAACTATGGCTACACCTTC.

This sequence joins TRBV4-3 and TRBJ1-1; 7 bases are shared with TRBD1. Germline assignment: CDR1 LGHNA and CDR2 YSLEER. The CDR3 length is 15 residues. The V segment lost 0 bases and the J segment 1 base; nucleotides outside the gene matches: 2. CDR3 bases: TGCGCCAGCAGCCAAGATTGGACAGGGAACACTGAAGCTTTCTTT. It codes for CASSQDWTGNTEAFF.

The V and J genes are TRBV12-3 or TRBV12-4 and TRBJ1-3; D remains ambiguous. V lost 6 bases and J 2 bases, leaving 8 bases between the germline ends. CDR3 length equals 13 residues. CDR3 nucleotides: TGTGCCAGCAGCTACCAAACTGGAAACACCATATATTTT. Translation: CASSYQTGNTIYF.

The chain couples TRBV18 to TRBJ2-1, with 8 bases aligning to TRBD1. Per the germline V gene, CDR1 is KGHSH and CDR2 is LQKENI. This CDR3 comprises 15 residues. V gave up 5 bases and J gave up 5 bases; unmatched junction bases: 8. DNA for the CDR3: TGTGCCAGCTCATCAACCGGGACAGGAGACAATGAGCAGTTCTTC. It encodes CASSSTGTGDNEQFF.

This clone was picked up one time. The chain carries TRBV7-9 and TRBJ2-7; TRBD1 aligns across 10 bases. From germline, CDR1 is SEHNR and CDR2 FQNEAQ (reference sequence). V dropped 3 bases and J dropped 5; count of bases not matched to a gene: 4. This CDR3 contains 14 residues. CDR3 loop: CASSFTGTGDEQYF. DNA for the CDR3: TGTGCCAGCAGCTTCACCGGGACAGGGGACGAGCAGTACTTC. Together with reference TRBV7-9 and TRBJ2-7, the CDR3 gives the full variable domain: DTGVSQNPRHKITKRGQNVTFRCDPISEHNRLYWYRQTLGQGPEFLTYFQNEAQLEKSRLLSDRFSAERPKGSFSTLEIQRTEQGDSAMYLCASSFTGTGDEQYFGPGTRLTVT.

V usage is TRBV2 and J usage is TRBJ1-2; D unclear. CDR1 is SNHLY and CDR2 is FYNNEI in the germline V gene. V shed 3 bases and J shed 2 bases, with 7 bases lying between them. The CDR3 is made up of 13 amino acids. CDR3 amino acids: CASSDDINYGYTF. DNA of the CDR3: TGTGCCAGCAGTGATGACATAAACTATGGCTACACCTTC.

A few counts support this clone. This chain uses TRBV19 with TRBJ1-2, with 9 bases identical to TRBD1. The V and J ends lost 8 bases and 9 bases, in that order; junction bases with no gene match: 16. Germline assignment: CDR1 LNHDA and CDR2 SQIVND (reference sequence). CDR3 length equals 15 residues. CDR3 DNA: TGTGCCAGTTCCGAACAGGGGGCGACTATTCGGAGCTACACCTTC. It specifies CASSEQGATIRSYTF. Full variable domain (missing parts from reference TRBV19 and TRBJ1-2): DGGITQSPKYLFRKEGQNVTLSCEQNLNHDAMYWYRQDPGQGLRLIYYSQIVNDFQKGDIAEGYSVSREKKESFPLTVTSAQKNPTAFYLCASSEQGATIRSYTFGSGTRLTVV.

The chain links TRBV4-3 to TRBJ1-5; maybe TRBD1 (6 bases). Trimming removed 4 bases from V and 3 bases from J, with 19 bases in between. The CDR3 is 17 amino acids. The V gene's germline CDR1 is LGHNA and CDR2 YSLEER. Written as DNA, the CDR3 is TGCGCCAGCAGCCCCTCTACATTCCAGGGGACCAATCAGCCCCAGCATTTT. Protein: CASSPSTFQGTNQPQHF.

The chain has TRBV19 and TRBJ2-3; D unresolved. Germline V gene lookup returns CDR1 LNHDA and CDR2 SQIVND (reference sequence). The CDR3 extends over 12 amino acids. Deletions cut 5 bases from V and 5 bases from J, with 8 bases between. The CDR3 protein is CASSEDLDTQYF. The DNA for the CDR3 is TGTGCCAGTAGTGAGGATCTAGATACGCAGTATTTT.

The table lists this clone with a count of one. The chain joins TRBV5-1 to TRBJ1-4, with 12 nucleotides matching TRBD1. The CDR3 contains 15 residues. CDR1 is SGHRS, CDR2 YFSETQ, per germline. With 5 bases clipped from V and 7 bases from J, the junction kept 6 bases outside the gene matches. The CDR3 region is CASRGTGGEGEKLFF. CDR3 nucleotides: TGCGCCAGCAGGGGGACAGGGGGCGAGGGTGAAAAACTGTTTTTT. The whole variable domain, remainder taken from reference TRBV5-1 and TRBJ1-4, is KAGVTQTPRYLIKTRGQQVTLSCSPISGHRSVSWYQQTPGQGLQFLFEYFSETQRNKGNFPGRFSGRQFSNSRSEMNVSTLELGDSALYLCASRGTGGEGEKLFFGSGTQLSVL.

The V and J genes are TRBV6-6 and TRBJ2-7, with D unresolved. Germline-derived CDR1 and CDR2 are MNHNY and SVGAGI (reference sequence). Trimming shortened V by 1 base and J by 4 bases, and 5 bases separated the two germline ends. The CDR3 runs to 12 residues. The CDR3 is CASSYLQYEQYF. The CDR3 DNA reads as TGTGCCAGCAGTTACTTACAATACGAGCAGTACTTC.

The gene calls are TRBV19 and TRBJ1-1, with D possibly being TRBD1 (5 bases). Trimming pared 2 bases from V and 4 bases from J, leaving 14 bases between. This CDR3 region has 15 residues. Per germline, CDR1 LNHDA and CDR2 SQIVND (reference sequence). CDR3 sequence reads: CASSIIGGAGTEAFF. The CDR3 DNA reads as TGTGCCAGTAGTATAATTGGTGGGGCTGGCACTGAAGCTTTCTTT.

CDR3 bases: TGTGCCAGCAGCTTAGACTCAGGGTCTTTCTCGCCCGATGAGCAGTTCTTC. Its protein is CASSLDSGSFSPDEQFF. V is TRBV11-3 and J is TRBJ2-1, with D perhaps TRBD1 (5 bases). Germline CDR1 SGHNT, CDR2 YENEEA. The length of the CDR3 is 17 residues. Trimming left V 0 bases short and J 8 bases short, with 20 bases between.

The chain carries TRBV7-3 and TRBJ1-3; 10 bases are shared with TRBD1. V dropped 5 bases and J dropped 7; count of bases not matched to a gene: 5. This CDR3 region has 14 residues. Per the germline V gene, CDR1 is SGHTA and CDR2 is FQGTGA. CDR3 coding DNA: TGTGCCAGCAGCCCGGGGACAGGGGCCAACACCATATATTTT. This codes for CASSPGTGANTIYF.

The V gene is TRBV30, the J gene TRBJ1-4; tentatively, D is TRBD1 (6 bases). V shed 6 bases and J shed 0 bases, with 11 bases lying between them. The CDR3 length is 14 residues. CDR1 is GTSNPN, CDR2 SVGIG, per germline (reference sequence). Here the CDR3 reads CACTQGTTNEKLFF. CDR3 sequence (DNA): TGTGCCTGTACTCAGGGGACAACTAATGAAAAACTGTTTTTT.

The chain is built from TRBV6-2 or TRBV6-3 and TRBJ2-5, with TRBD2 identical over 15 bases. J was trimmed by 3 bases and V by 5 bases; bases with no gene match: 10. Germline values: CDR1 MNHEY, CDR2 SVGEGT. CDR3 size: 18 residues. CDR3 protein: CASSPAGTSGGWKETQYF. The CDR3 DNA reads as TGTGCCAGCAGTCCCGCCGGGACTAGCGGGGGGTGGAAAGAGACCCAGTACTTC.

V gene TRBV7-2 combines with J gene TRBJ2-7, with TRBD1 identical over 9 bases. CDR1 and CDR2 (germline): SGHTA, FQGNSA. The CDR3 is made up of 16 amino acids. Losses at the gene ends were 1 base for V and 3 bases for J; bases not matched to a gene: 7. The CDR3 nucleotides are TGTGCCAGCAGCTTAGGGAACAGGGGGCGGAACTACGAGCAGTACTTC. As protein: CASSLGNRGRNYEQYF.

This clone was recorded only once. V gene TRBV18 combines with J gene TRBJ1-5; TRBD1 matches 7 bases. Per the germline V gene, CDR1 is KGHSH and CDR2 is LQKENI. Germline trimming cut 5 bases from V and 4 bases from J; bases unmatched to any gene: 5. This CDR3 contains 14 residues. CDR3 nucleotide sequence: TGTGCCAGCTCAGACAGGGATGGTAATCAGCCCCAGCATTTT. Its translation is CASSDRDGNQPQHF.

The V call is TRBV5-1, the J call TRBJ1-3; D is possibly TRBD1 (6 bases). Trimming removed 0 bases at V and 0 bases at J, with 13 bases between. This CDR3 region has 17 residues. Germline lookup yields CDR1 SGHRS and CDR2 YFSETQ. CDR3 amino acids: CASSLVTQGNSGNTIYF. The CDR3 region has the DNA TGCGCCAGCAGCTTGGTTACCCAGGGGAACTCTGGAAACACCATATATTTT.

The chain employs TRBV29-1 and TRBJ1-1; D remains unclear. This CDR3 spans 13 amino acids. V was shortened by 5 bases and J by 0 bases, with 10 bases between the two germline ends. Germline loops: CDR1 SQVTM, CDR2 ANQGSEA. Here the CDR3 reads CSVRRGVNTEAFF. DNA for the CDR3: TGCAGCGTTCGCCGGGGAGTGAACACTGAAGCTTTCTTT.

CDR3 coding DNA: TGTGCCAGCTCACCAAGTACTGAAAACTATGGCTACACCTTC. Amino acid sequence: CASSPSTENYGYTF. The chain is built from TRBV18 and TRBJ1-2; D gene uncertain. V was trimmed by 2 bases and J by 2 bases, leaving 9 bases between them. Germline V gene sequence: CDR1 KGHSH, CDR2 LQKENI. The CDR3 is 14 amino acids.

This clone has only one observation. DNA of the CDR3: TGTGCCAGCAGTTCAGGAGGTGAAAAACTGTTTTTT. Its protein product is CASSSGGEKLFF. This chain joins TRBV12-3 or TRBV12-4 and TRBJ1-4; the D is unclear. The CDR3 sequence is 12 residues long. V was clipped by 4 bases and J by 7 bases, with 7 bases between them.

This chain links TRBV19 with TRBJ2-3; perhaps TRBD1 as D (5 bases). CDR1 LNHDA and CDR2 SQIVND come from the germline V gene (reference sequence). Trimming stripped 1 base from V and 0 bases from J, with 8 bases between. The CDR3 is 15 amino acids. The CDR3 sequence is CASSIGQTSTDTQYF. The CDR3 bases are TGTGCCAGTAGTATAGGACAGACTAGCACAGATACGCAGTATTTT.